The T cell receptor (beta chain) described here comes from a study of vaccination effects on CD4 cells after COVID-19. This CDR3 region has 14 residues. Germline V gene data show CDR1 as MDHEN and CDR2 as SYDVKM. Trimming stripped 3 bases from V and 7 bases from J, with 10 bases between. Assay used: immunoSEQ multiplex PCR; TCRdb lists only in-frame clones, some missing. The sample records more than 50,000 clones, more than 60% being singletons. Following an approximately 11-day culture, CD4+ T cells were purified. Nobody among the vaccine recipients had prior SARS-CoV-2 infection (nucleocapsid antibodies were negative). Study outcomes and limitations: Vaccine- and infection-induced clones showed marked clonal contraction late following vaccination.

As concerns this clone: What it binds is not known.

The chain links TRBV28 to TRBJ1-6; no clear D. Material: CD4+ T cells from PBMCs cultured without peptide, obtained before COVID-19 vaccination. This TCR came from a human donor who received a COVID-19 vaccine. CDR3 DNA: TGTGCCAGCAGTTTCCGAGTGGAGAATTCACCCCTCCACTTT. Residues: CASSFRVENSPLHF.